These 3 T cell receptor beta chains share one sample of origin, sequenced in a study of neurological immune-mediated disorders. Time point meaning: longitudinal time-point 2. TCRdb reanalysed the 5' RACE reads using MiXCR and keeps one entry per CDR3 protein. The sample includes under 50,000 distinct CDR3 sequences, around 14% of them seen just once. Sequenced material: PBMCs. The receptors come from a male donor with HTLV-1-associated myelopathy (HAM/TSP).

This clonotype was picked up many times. In DNA, the CDR3 is TGCGCCAGCAGCCCAGGGACTAGCGGCGGTACGCAGTATTTT. This sequence encodes CASSPGTSGGTQYF. The chain has TRBV4-3 and TRBJ2-3, with TRBD2 matching over 11 bases. After removal of 4 bases from V and 8 bases from J, the junction contained 5 bases not matched to a gene. This CDR3 has 14 residues. The germline V gene encodes CDR1 LGHNA and CDR2 YSLEER.

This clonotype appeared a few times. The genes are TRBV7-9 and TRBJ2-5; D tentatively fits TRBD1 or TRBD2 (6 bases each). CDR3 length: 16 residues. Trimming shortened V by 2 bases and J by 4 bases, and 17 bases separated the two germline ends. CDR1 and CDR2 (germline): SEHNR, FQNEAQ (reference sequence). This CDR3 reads CASSLRPGAFGETQYF. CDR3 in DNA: TGTGCCAGCAGCTTACGTCCGGGGGCTTTCGGAGAGACCCAGTACTTC.

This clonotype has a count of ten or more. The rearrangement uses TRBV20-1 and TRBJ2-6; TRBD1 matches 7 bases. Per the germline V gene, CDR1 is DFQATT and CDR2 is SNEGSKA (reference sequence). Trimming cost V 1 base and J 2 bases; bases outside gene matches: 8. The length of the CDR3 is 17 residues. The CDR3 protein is CSARVHRGVTGANVLTF. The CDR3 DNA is TGCAGTGCTAGAGTTCACAGGGGTGTTACTGGGGCCAACGTCCTGACTTTC.